This TCR beta chain appears in the sequencing data of a study of blood T cell repertoires in COVID-19. There are 17 residues in the CDR3. Trimming at V came to 5 bases and at J to 7 bases, leaving 12 bases not matched to a gene. Germline V lookup: CDR1 SGHRS, CDR2 YFSETQ. Sequencing was performed with immunoSEQ multiplex PCR; in TCRdb, only in-frame clones are kept and a portion is missing. The sample has roughly 250,000 clones; about nine tenths are singletons. This sequence joins TRBV5-1 and TRBJ2-1, with TRBD2 matching over 13 bases. The origin of this receptor is a woman under 40 with acute COVID-19. The sample consisted of PBMCs or T cells enriched from blood (not recorded which). The CDR3 DNA sequence: TGCGCCAGCAGAACGGGACTAGCGGGAACCAGCACGAATGAGCAGTTCTTC. The encoded protein is CASRTGLAGTSTNEQFF.